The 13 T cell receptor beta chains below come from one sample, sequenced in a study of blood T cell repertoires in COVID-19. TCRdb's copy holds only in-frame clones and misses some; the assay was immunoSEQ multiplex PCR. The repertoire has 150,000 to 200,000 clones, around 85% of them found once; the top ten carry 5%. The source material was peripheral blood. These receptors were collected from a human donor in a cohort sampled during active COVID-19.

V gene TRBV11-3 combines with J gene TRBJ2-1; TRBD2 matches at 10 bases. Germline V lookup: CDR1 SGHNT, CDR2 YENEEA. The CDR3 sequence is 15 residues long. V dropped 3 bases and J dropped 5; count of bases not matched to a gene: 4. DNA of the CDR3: TGTGCCAGCAGCTTGAGCGGGGGGGCCCACAATGAGCAGTTCTTC. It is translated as CASSLSGGAHNEQFF.

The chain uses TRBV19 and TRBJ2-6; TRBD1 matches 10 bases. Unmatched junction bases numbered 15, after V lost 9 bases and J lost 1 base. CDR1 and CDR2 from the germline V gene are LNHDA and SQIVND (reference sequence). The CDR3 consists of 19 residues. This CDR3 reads CASSNSPGQGWSGANVLTF. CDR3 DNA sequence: TGTGCCAGCTCCAATTCCCCGGGACAGGGGTGGTCTGGGGCCAACGTCCTGACTTTC.

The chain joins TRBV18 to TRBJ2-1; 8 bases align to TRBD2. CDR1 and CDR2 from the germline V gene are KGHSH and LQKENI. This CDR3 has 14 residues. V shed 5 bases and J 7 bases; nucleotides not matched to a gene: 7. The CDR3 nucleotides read TGTGCCAGCTCAGGCGGGGGGCCCGGGAATGAGCAGTTCTTC. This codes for CASSGGGPGNEQFF.

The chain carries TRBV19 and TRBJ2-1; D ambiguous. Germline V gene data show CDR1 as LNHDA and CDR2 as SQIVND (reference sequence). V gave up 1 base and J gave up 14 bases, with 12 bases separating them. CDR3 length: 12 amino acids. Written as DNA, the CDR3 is TGTGCCAGTAGTATAGGAACCCTTAGAAAGTTCTTC. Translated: CASSIGTLRKFF. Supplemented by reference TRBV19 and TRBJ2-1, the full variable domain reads DGGITQSPKYLFRKEGQNVTLSCEQNLNHDAMYWYRQDPGQGLRLIYYSQIVNDFQKGDIAEGYSVSREKKESFPLTVTSAQKNPTAFYLCASSIGTLRKFFGPGTRLTVL.

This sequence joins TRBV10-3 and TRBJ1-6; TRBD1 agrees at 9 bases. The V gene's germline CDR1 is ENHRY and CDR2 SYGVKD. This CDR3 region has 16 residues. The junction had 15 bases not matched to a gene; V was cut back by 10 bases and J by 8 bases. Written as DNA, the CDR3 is TGTGCCACGAATCCGGGACAGGGTCAAAATCATTCACCCCTCCACTTT. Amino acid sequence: CATNPGQGQNHSPLHF.

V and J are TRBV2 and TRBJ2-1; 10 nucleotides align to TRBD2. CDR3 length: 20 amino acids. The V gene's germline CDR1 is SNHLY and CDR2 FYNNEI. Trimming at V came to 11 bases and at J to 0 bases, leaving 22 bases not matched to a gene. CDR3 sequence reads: CALSPAGGRGAFVSYNEQFF. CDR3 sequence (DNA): TGTGCCTTGAGTCCAGCGGGAGGGCGAGGGGCTTTCGTCTCCTACAATGAGCAGTTCTTC.

CDR3 region: CARQGTTEAFF. Written as DNA, the CDR3 is TGTGCCCGGCAGGGGACCACTGAAGCTTTCTTT. This sequence joins TRBV30 and TRBJ1-1, with a possible D match to TRBD1 (6 bases). Germline V gene data show CDR1 as GTSNPN and CDR2 as SVGIG (reference sequence). The CDR3 covers 11 residues. Trimming shortened V by 8 bases and J by 4 bases, and 11 bases separated the two germline ends.

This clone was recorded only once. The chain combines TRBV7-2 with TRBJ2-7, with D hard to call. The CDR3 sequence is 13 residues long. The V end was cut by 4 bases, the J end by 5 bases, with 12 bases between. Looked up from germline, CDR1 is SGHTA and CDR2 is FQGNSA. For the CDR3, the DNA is TGTGCCAGCAGCTCCCCGGTTAGAAACGAGCAGTACTTC. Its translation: CASSSPVRNEQYF.

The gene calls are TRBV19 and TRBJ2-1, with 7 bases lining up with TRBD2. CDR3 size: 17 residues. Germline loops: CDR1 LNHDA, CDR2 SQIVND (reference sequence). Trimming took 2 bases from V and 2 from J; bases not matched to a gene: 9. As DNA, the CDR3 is TGTGCCAGTAGTATAAGGTGGGGCGGGAGTCCCTACAATGAGCAGTTCTTC. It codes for CASSIRWGGSPYNEQFF.

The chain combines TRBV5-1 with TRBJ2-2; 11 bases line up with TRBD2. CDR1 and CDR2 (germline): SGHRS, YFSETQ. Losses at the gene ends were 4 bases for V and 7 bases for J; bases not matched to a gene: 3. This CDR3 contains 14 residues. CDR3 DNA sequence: TGCGCCAGCAGCACGGGACTAGCGGACGGGGAGCTGTTTTTT. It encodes CASSTGLADGELFF.

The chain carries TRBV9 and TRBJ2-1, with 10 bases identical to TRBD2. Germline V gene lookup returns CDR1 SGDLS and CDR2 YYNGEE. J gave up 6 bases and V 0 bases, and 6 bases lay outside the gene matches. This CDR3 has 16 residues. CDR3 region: CASSVGLASGGNEQFF. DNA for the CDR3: TGTGCCAGCAGCGTAGGATTGGCTAGCGGGGGCAATGAGCAGTTCTTC.

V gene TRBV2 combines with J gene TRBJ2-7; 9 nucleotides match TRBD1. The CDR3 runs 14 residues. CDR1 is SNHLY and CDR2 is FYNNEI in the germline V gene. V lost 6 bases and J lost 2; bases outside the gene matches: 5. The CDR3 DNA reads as TGTGCCAGCAGAGGGGACAGGGCGGCCTACGAGCAGTACTTC. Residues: CASRGDRAAYEQYF.

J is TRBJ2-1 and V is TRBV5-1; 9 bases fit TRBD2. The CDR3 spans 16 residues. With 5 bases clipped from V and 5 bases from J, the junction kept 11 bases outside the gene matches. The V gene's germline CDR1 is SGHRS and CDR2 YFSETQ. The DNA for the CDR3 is TGCGCCAGCAGTCCCTTAGCGGGAGTGTCCCACAATGAGCAGTTCTTC. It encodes CASSPLAGVSHNEQFF.